This TCR beta chain was sequenced during a study of shared clonotypes between healthy human individuals. CDR3 size: 16 residues. CDR1 and CDR2 (germline): SGHRS, YFSETQ. With V trimmed by 1 base and J by 2 bases, 8 bases remained unmatched. CD4+ cells underwent separation, giving CD45RA+ naive and CD45RA-negative memory subsets. Replicate PCRs for sorted subsets used 200 ng DNA; this equaled tens of thousands of T cell genomes. Repertoires were generated with immunoSEQ multiplex PCR, while TCRdb's copy carries only in-frame clones and drops some. Of more than 1.2 million clones listed, less than 99% were seen once; the top ten hold approximately 0.4%.

The TCR was taken from a man aged 30 to 45 in good health. The chain carries TRBV5-1 and TRBJ2-7; 8 bases align to TRBD1. The sequenced sample consisted of naive CD4+ T cells sorted from blood. Subset meaning: CD45RA+ positively selected. CDR3 sequence (DNA): TGCGCCAGCAGCTTGCCCAGCGACAGGGGCGCCTACGAGCAGTACTTC. Encoded protein: CASSLPSDRGAYEQYF.